In this sample, the clone carrying this T cell receptor beta chain turned up many times. Its antigen is still unknown. RNA transcripts provided the source from which TCR beta CDR3 regions were amplified. The HTBI primer set was used in a first-round RT-PCR of the TCR CDR3. TCRdb recomputed calls from the multiplex PCR reads with MiXCR, one row per CDR3 protein. The sample carries 650,000 to 750,000 distinct CDR3 sequences, around 15% recorded once. The data belong to a study of T cells in Graves' hyperthyroidism and ophthalmopathy. Study observations and caveats: Expanded thyroid clonotypes (above 0.001) were mostly also found in blood.

Germline V gene lookup returns CDR1 SGHAT and CDR2 FQNNGV. This CDR3 is built from 14 residues. Trimming cost V 4 bases and J 3 bases, with 13 bases left between them. Uncontrolled infection, other autoimmune disease, pregnancy or lactation led to exclusion. Thyroid ultrasound, orbital computed tomography, clinical symptoms, and serum thyroxine and TRAb underpinned diagnoses. The receptor's source is a woman between 18 and 30 years old with Graves' hyperthyroidism. The sample was blood. This chain uses TRBV11-2 with TRBJ2-7; tentative D call: TRBD1 (6 bases). CDR3 nucleotides: TGTGCCAGCAGCTCTCCAGGGGCTCTCTACGAGCAGTACTTC. Protein product: CASSSPGALYEQYF.